Listed below are T cell receptor beta chains from one sample, sequenced in a study of molecular identifiers for immune sequencing clone quantification. TCRdb redid the calling of the PCR reads with MiXCR, one entry per CDR3 protein. This sample carries approximately 500,000 distinct CDR3 sequences, under 30% of them seen once, and the ten largest clones take 0.7% to 0.9%. Sequencing was carried out using naive CD8+ T cells from blood, with Jurkat cell RNA spiked in. These receptors originate from a human donor in good health. Some libraries in this study had Jurkat cell RNA spiked in. CDR3s include the opening cysteine and the closing phenylalanine or tryptophan. Each record gives: D gene, clone size, J gene, V gene, CDR3 protein, CDR3 DNA. A D gene is named only where the DNA matches it firmly. Only part of the rows carry a size: once, few, many, or a class if the clone is expanded.

TRBD1	.	TRBJ2-7	TRBV9	CASSVATGDFYEQYF	TGTGCCAGCAGCGTAGCTACAGGGGATTTCTACGAGCAGTACTTC
TRBD1	.	TRBJ2-1	TRBV30	CAWSPPLRQGVDEQFF	TGTGCCTGGAGTCCTCCTTTGAGACAGGGAGTCGATGAGCAGTTCTTC
.	many	TRBJ1-5	TRBV28	CASSSQVSSNQPQHF	TGTGCCAGCAGTTCCCAGGTTTCCAGCAATCAGCCCCAGCATTTT
.	.	TRBJ2-7	TRBV14	CASSQPGPKAYEQYF	TGTGCCAGCAGCCAACCGGGACCGAAAGCCTACGAGCAGTACTTC
.	many	TRBJ2-3	TRBV7-9	CASSLDVRTSTDTQYF	TGTGCCAGCAGCTTGGACGTTCGGACAAGCACAGATACGCAGTATTTT
.	.	TRBJ2-4	TRBV12-2	CASRLVHREEAYF	TGTGCAAGTCGCTTAGTCCACCGGGAGGAAGCATACTTC
.	.	TRBJ1-1	TRBV15	CATSRVPDAEAFF	TGTGCCACCAGCAGAGTGCCAGACGCTGAAGCTTTCTTT
.	.	TRBJ1-3	TRBV20-1	CSVMDLGPGNTIYF	TGCAGTGTCATGGACCTGGGCCCTGGAAACACCATATATTTT
TRBD2	.	TRBJ2-5	TRBV9	CAGSATSGGQETQYF	TGTGCCGGCAGCGCGACTAGCGGGGGACAAGAGACCCAGTACTTC
.	few	TRBJ1-2	TRBV4-2	CASSQQGRYTF	TGTGCCAGCAGCCAACAAGGTCGCTACACCTTC